A single sample is the source of the 3 T cell receptor beta chains below, sequenced in a study of cytomegalovirus exposure and HLA in healthy donors (dated 2017 in TCRdb). Libraries were constructed by the immunoSEQ multiplex PCR assay. For the multiplex PCR, a mixture combining 60 forward primers for TCR Vbeta segments and 13 reverse primers for TCR Jbeta segments was used. Imported from immuneACCESS, the table was reduced by TCRdb to in-frame sequences with V and J called. These copies leave out some clones; in studies compared against another copy, an unresolved V gene accounts for under half, and the cause of the remainder is not known. For this sample the table gives fewer than 200,000 clones, of which approximately 80% were detected only once. Of the sample, just over 4.5% falls within the top ten clones. The sequencing input was PBMCs. These receptors were collected from a woman aged 45-60 years in good health and CMV-seropositive.

The sample holds a few counts of this clone. This chain uses TRBV5-4 with TRBJ2-3, with 9 bases matching TRBD2. The CDR3 length is 17 residues. Per germline, CDR1 SGHNT and CDR2 YYREEE (reference sequence). J was trimmed by 0 bases and V by 6 bases; bases with no gene match: 11. The CDR3, as DNA: TGTGCCAGCAACTCAGTAGATAGCGGGGGAAGCACAGATACGCAGTATTTT. Translation gives CASNSVDSGGSTDTQYF.

This clone came up once. The chain uses TRBV10-3 and TRBJ2-7; a weak D match, TRBD2 (5 bases). Germline-derived CDR1 and CDR2 are ENHRY and SYGVKD. The ends were cut back, 10 bases at V and 5 bases at J, with 15 bases in the middle. This CDR3 is built from 12 residues. In nucleotides, the CDR3 is TGTGCCACGCAACGGGGAGTCGACGAGCAGTACTTC. It encodes CATQRGVDEQYF.

A note on this clone: The sample has other DNA sequences that encode this CDR3 too. The chain links TRBV5-1 to TRBJ1-5; TRBD1 aligns across 10 bases. Germline CDR1 SGHRS, CDR2 YFSETQ. This CDR3 is 15 amino acids long. The V and J ends lost 0 bases and 6 bases, in that order; junction bases with no gene match: 3. The CDR3, as DNA: TGCGCCAGCAGCTTGGGACAGGGGGCCGGTCAGCCCCAGCATTTT. Translating gives CASSLGQGAGQPQHF.